These T cell receptor beta chains were read from a single sample in a study of neurological immune-mediated disorders. TCRdb independently ran MiXCR on the 5' RACE reads; one entry per CDR3 protein. Here the sample spans fewer than 35,000 distinct CDR3 sequences, approximately 4.2% being singletons. Input material: PBMCs. Receptors originate from a young man in good health. Both conserved end residues are part of each CDR3. The D gene is left open where the match is weak.

V: TRBV20-1; D: NA; J: TRBJ2-5; length: 11; CDR3: CSASDQETQYF
V: TRBV11-2; D: TRBD2; J: TRBJ2-1; length: 18; CDR3: CASSLGRGSGGAYNEQFF
V: TRBV5-1; D: NA; J: TRBJ2-5; length: 14; CDR3: CASSLAVGEETQYF
V: TRBV2; D: TRBD2; J: TRBJ2-1; length: 14; CDR3: CASSGLAGHNEQFF
V: TRBV27; D: NA; J: TRBJ2-5; length: 13; CDR3: CASSFGPGETQYF
V: TRBV6-5; D: NA; J: TRBJ1-1; length: 20; CDR3: CASSSTRPPIRTLRSTEAFF
V: TRBV6-6; D: TRBD2; J: TRBJ2-3; length: 17; CDR3: CASSSTSGGVGADTQYF
V: TRBV10-3; D: NA; J: TRBJ1-3; length: 14; CDR3: CAISGGGTGNTIYF
V: TRBV7-2; D: NA; J: TRBJ2-3; length: 14; CDR3: CASTYSGATDTQYF
V: TRBV19; D: NA; J: TRBJ1-5; length: 14; CDR3: CASSTQTGNQPQHF
V: TRBV20-1; D: NA; J: TRBJ2-1; length: 15; CDR3: CSASTSARRVNEQFF
V: TRBV27; D: NA; J: TRBJ2-7; length: 13; CDR3: CASERKLPYEQYF
V: TRBV10-3; D: NA; J: TRBJ2-3; length: 15; CDR3: CAISESRAGTDTQYF
V: TRBV29-1; D: NA; J: TRBJ2-3; length: 15; CDR3: CSVVYWAAVLDTQYF
V: TRBV4-3; D: TRBD1; J: TRBJ2-1; length: 14; CDR3: CASSPGGREREQFF
V: TRBV7-2; D: NA; J: TRBJ1-1; length: 16; CDR3: CASSLAPATFYTEAFF
V: TRBV5-1; D: TRBD1; J: TRBJ2-2; length: 16; CDR3: CASSGSGTGGTGELFF
V: TRBV20-1; D: TRBD2; J: TRBJ2-1; length: 18; CDR3: CSAPGLAGGDRRFYEQFF
V: TRBV20-1; D: NA; J: TRBJ1-6; length: 14; CDR3: CSAAEGTYNSPLHF
V: TRBV15; D: NA; J: TRBJ1-6; length: 16; CDR3: CATSRESGFWNSPLHF
V: TRBV20-1; D: TRBD2; J: TRBJ2-3; length: 15; CDR3: CSAPPPGLAPDTQYF
V: TRBV4-3; D: TRBD1; J: TRBJ2-1; length: 13; CDR3: CASSTGTGGIISF
V: TRBV10-3; D: NA; J: TRBJ1-6; length: 15; CDR3: CATRTLSARNSPLHF
V: TRBV20-1; D: TRBD1; J: TRBJ2-6; length: 15; CDR3: CSAQRTGAGANVLTF
V: TRBV6-5; D: NA; J: TRBJ2-7; length: 13; CDR3: CASSYGTLYEQYF
V: TRBV12-3/TRBV12-4; D: NA; J: TRBJ2-6; length: 13; CDR3: CASRDAGANVLTF
V: TRBV27; D: NA; J: TRBJ1-1; length: 15; CDR3: CASSLGSALRTEAFF
V: TRBV7-7; D: NA; J: TRBJ2-7; length: 12; CDR3: CASSFDGYEQYF
V: TRBV20-1; D: TRBD1; J: TRBJ1-2; length: 13; CDR3: CSGRTGANYGYTF
V: TRBV7-2; D: TRBD2; J: TRBJ2-3; length: 15; CDR3: CASTASGGAGDTQYF
V: TRBV5-1; D: NA; J: TRBJ2-3; length: 14; CDR3: CASSLVQGGDTQYF
V: TRBV7-3; D: TRBD2; J: TRBJ2-2; length: 16; CDR3: CASSLNPGGNTGELFF
V: TRBV7-2; D: TRBD1; J: TRBJ1-2; length: 12; CDR3: CASSPYRGGYTF